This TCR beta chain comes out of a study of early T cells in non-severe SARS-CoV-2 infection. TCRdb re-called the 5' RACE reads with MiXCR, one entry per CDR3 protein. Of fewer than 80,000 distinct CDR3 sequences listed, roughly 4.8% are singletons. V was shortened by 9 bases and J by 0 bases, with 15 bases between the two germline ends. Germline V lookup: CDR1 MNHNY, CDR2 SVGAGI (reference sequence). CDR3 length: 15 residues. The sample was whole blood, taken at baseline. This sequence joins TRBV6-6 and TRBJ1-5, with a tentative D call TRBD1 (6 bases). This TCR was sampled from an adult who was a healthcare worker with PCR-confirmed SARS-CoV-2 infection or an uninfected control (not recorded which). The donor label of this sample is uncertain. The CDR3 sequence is CARLGTIDSNQPQHF. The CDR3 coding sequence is TGTGCCAGGCTCGGGACAATTGATAGCAATCAGCCCCAGCATTTT.